This T cell receptor beta chain stems from a study of immune heterogeneity within non-small cell lung tumors. In its sample, this clonotype was seen a few times. Genomic DNA from bulk tumor acted as the template, and about 600 ng was loaded per sample. From each primary tumor, several far-apart biopsies were obtained during surgery. Enrolled patients presented with newly diagnosed, previously untreated non-small cell lung cancer and underwent curative surgery. TCR beta CDR3 amplification used multiplex PCR with 32 V and 13 J primers. One entry per CDR3 protein results from TCRdb running MiXCR on the multiplex PCR reads. The sample lists fewer than 13,000 distinct CDR3 sequences, around 29% seen once, with over 10% in the top ten. Germline V gives CDR1 MGHDK, CDR2 SYGVNS. The germline V and J ends were trimmed by 4 bases and 4 bases, with 5 bases remaining between them. This CDR3 contains 12 residues.

The V call is TRBV25-1, the J call TRBJ2-4, with TRBD2 as a possible D gene (5 bases). This sequence originates from a middle-aged man with non-small cell lung cancer. Source material: lung tumor tissue. CDR3 nucleotide sequence: TGTGCCAGCAGTGGGACTAAAAACATTCAGTACTTC. This codes for CASSGTKNIQYF.